This paragraph covers one TCR beta chain sequence. Its antigen is as yet unknown. The data were obtained in a study of shared clonotypes between healthy human individuals. Study in general: The study used three CD4 naive, three CD4 memory, two CD8 naive and one CD8 memory plate per donor.

Sequenced by immunoSEQ multiplex PCR; TCRdb stores in-frame clones only, minus some. The data contain around 1,100,000 clones, roughly 80% of them seen just once; the ten biggest clones take up roughly 0.9%. Points from the study as a whole: Some clonotypes were shared by all four sorted-subset donors, while others were not shared. The non-shared ones had lower generation probabilities than the shared ones.

There were no recent acute infections or vaccinations among the donors, who were healthy HIV-negative adults. V gave up 1 base and J gave up 6 bases, with 7 bases separating them. The length of the CDR3 is 12 residues. Germline V gene data show CDR1 as MDHEN and CDR2 as SYDVKM. J is TRBJ2-7 and V is TRBV28; D not resolved. This TCR was recovered from a man younger than 30 in good health. Some clones in this sample may be carry-over from other donors' samples. Sequenced material: memory CD4+ T cells from PBMCs. Noted subset: CD45RA-negative fraction. The CDR3 coding sequence is TGTGCCAGCAGTTTATTGTATTCCGAGCAGTACTTC. Encoded protein: CASSLLYSEQYF.